Listed below are T cell receptor beta chains from one sample, sequenced in a study of PD-1 blockade in mismatch repair-deficient tumors. These receptors lack a known antigen. Using immunoSEQ multiplex PCR, the repertoire was profiled, and TCRdb retains in-frame clones only, with some absent. Of around 14,000 clones listed, under 85% are singletons. The source was cells cultured in vitro, collected from a patient treated with pembrolizumab. Receptors originate from an adult with mismatch repair-deficient cancer. Each CDR3 is given with its conserved first and last residue. D genes are given only for firm matches. Size values are once, few and many counts, or a class for expanded clones, and some rows have none.

D: .
V: TRBV4-1
size: .
J: TRBJ2-7
CDR3: CASSQAARAPLEQYF
DNA: TGCGCCAGCAGCCAAGCCGCGCGGGCCCCCCTGGAGCAGTACTTC

D: .
V: TRBV5-1
size: .
J: TRBJ2-1
CDR3: CASSIQGSSYNEQFF
DNA: TGCGCCAGCAGCATACAGGGCAGCTCCTACAATGAGCAGTTCTTC

D: .
V: TRBV27
size: .
J: TRBJ1-5
CDR3: CASSPSQGNQPQHF
DNA: TGTGCCAGCAGCCCTTCACAGGGTAATCAGCCCCAGCATTTT

D: TRBD1
V: TRBV19
size: .
J: TRBJ2-2
CDR3: CASRQGWETGELFF
DNA: TGTGCCAGTCGACAGGGTTGGGAAACCGGGGAGCTGTTTTTT

D: .
V: TRBV7-2
size: .
J: TRBJ1-3
CDR3: CASSPAEGRSGNTIYF
DNA: TGTGCCAGCAGCCCTGCGGAGGGGCGCTCTGGAAACACCATATATTTT

D: .
V: TRBV11-3
size: .
J: TRBJ2-7
CDR3: CASSSEEGYEQYF
DNA: TGTGCCAGCAGCTCCGAGGAGGGCTACGAGCAGTACTTC

D: .
V: TRBV7-2
size: .
J: TRBJ1-4
CDR3: CASSQSHPATGWAEKLFF
DNA: TGTGCCAGCAGCCAATCGCACCCCGCGACAGGCTGGGCTGAAAAACTGTTTTTT

D: TRBD2
V: TRBV6-1
size: .
J: TRBJ2-7
CDR3: CASSEATSGAYEQYF
DNA: TGTGCCAGCAGTGAAGCGACTAGCGGGGCCTACGAGCAGTACTTC

D: TRBD1
V: TRBV6-5
size: .
J: TRBJ1-2
CDR3: CASRQGIVYGYTF
DNA: TGTGCCAGCCGACAGGGTATCGTCTATGGCTACACCTTC

D: TRBD1
V: TRBV18
size: .
J: TRBJ1-1
CDR3: CASSWTGSTEAFF
DNA: TGTGCCAGCTCCTGGACAGGGAGCACTGAAGCTTTCTTT

D: .
V: TRBV2
size: .
J: TRBJ1-1
CDR3: CASTREGTTEAFF
DNA: TGTGCCAGCACCCGGGAGGGGACCACTGAAGCTTTCTTT

D: TRBD2
V: TRBV29-1
size: once
J: TRBJ2-7
CDR3: CSVVGLAGGRDEQYF
DNA: TGCAGCGTTGTCGGACTAGCGGGAGGACGTGATGAGCAGTACTTC

D: .
V: TRBV15
size: .
J: TRBJ2-7
CDR3: CATREGVTYEQYF
DNA: TGTGCCACCCGAGAGGGGGTCACCTACGAGCAGTACTTC

D: TRBD1
V: TRBV11-2
size: medium-sized
J: TRBJ1-1
CDR3: CASSLSPDRVNTEAFF
DNA: TGTGCCAGCAGCTTAAGTCCGGACAGGGTGAACACTGAAGCTTTCTTT

D: TRBD1
V: TRBV9
size: .
J: TRBJ2-3
CDR3: CASSVGAGQGAADTQYF
DNA: TGTGCCAGCAGCGTAGGGGCTGGACAGGGGGCTGCAGATACGCAGTATTTT

D: TRBD1
V: TRBV9
size: medium-sized
J: TRBJ1-5
CDR3: CASSRQGGDQPQHF
DNA: TGTGCCAGCAGCCGACAGGGTGGGGATCAGCCCCAGCATTTT

D: TRBD2
V: TRBV7-6
size: .
J: TRBJ2-7
CDR3: CASSLLADSYEQYF
DNA: TGTGCCAGCAGCTTACTAGCGGACTCCTACGAGCAGTACTTC

D: TRBD2
V: TRBV5-1
size: .
J: TRBJ2-7
CDR3: CASSLGLAGGPLSSYEQYF
DNA: TGCGCCAGCAGCTTGGGACTAGCGGGAGGGCCCCTGAGCTCCTACGAGCAGTACTTC

D: TRBD2
V: TRBV18
size: .
J: TRBJ2-7
CDR3: CASSETGGTYEQYF
DNA: TGTGCCAGCTCCGAAACGGGAGGGACCTACGAGCAGTACTTC

D: TRBD2
V: TRBV2
size: .
J: TRBJ2-3
CDR3: CAQSPSSGRGISTDTQYF
DNA: TGTGCCCAGAGCCCCTCTAGCGGGAGAGGAATAAGCACAGATACGCAGTATTTT

D: .
V: TRBV19
size: .
J: TRBJ1-1
CDR3: CASSMGGTEAFF
DNA: TGTGCCAGTAGTATGGGGGGCACTGAAGCTTTCTTT

D: .
V: TRBV6-5
size: .
J: TRBJ1-4
CDR3: CASSYDGTSNEKLFF
DNA: TGTGCCAGCAGTTACGACGGGACCTCGAATGAAAAACTGTTTTTT

D: .
V: TRBV5-1
size: .
J: TRBJ1-1
CDR3: CASGFQENTEAFF
DNA: TGCGCCAGCGGATTCCAGGAGAACACTGAAGCTTTCTTT

D: TRBD1
V: TRBV7-8
size: .
J: TRBJ1-1
CDR3: CASSKWDREKAFF
DNA: TGTGCCAGCAGTAAATGGGACAGGGAAAAAGCTTTCTTT

D: .
V: TRBV27
size: .
J: TRBJ2-1
CDR3: CASKVAGIPSHEQFF
DNA: TGTGCCAGCAAGGTCGCGGGAATCCCGTCTCATGAGCAGTTCTTC

D: .
V: TRBV10-3
size: .
J: TRBJ1-1
CDR3: CAISEKGIEAFF
DNA: TGTGCCATCAGTGAAAAGGGAATTGAAGCTTTCTTT

D: .
V: TRBV28
size: .
J: TRBJ1-5
CDR3: CASSVGTAGNQPQHF
DNA: TGTGCCAGCAGTGTTGGGACGGCCGGAAATCAGCCCCAGCATTTT

D: TRBD1
V: TRBV5-1
size: .
J: TRBJ1-2
CDR3: CASSLAGGVSYTF
DNA: TGCGCCAGCAGCTTGGCAGGGGGAGTAAGCTACACCTTC

D: TRBD1
V: TRBV9
size: .
J: TRBJ1-1
CDR3: CASSVSDRVDTEAFF
DNA: TGTGCCAGCAGCGTTTCGGACAGGGTGGACACTGAAGCTTTCTTT

D: .
V: TRBV10-3
size: .
J: TRBJ1-3
CDR3: CAISDPGSGNTIYF
DNA: TGTGCCATCAGTGACCCAGGCTCTGGAAACACCATATATTTT

D: .
V: TRBV19
size: .
J: TRBJ2-2
CDR3: CASSIAIGSRVAGELFF
DNA: TGTGCCAGTAGTATAGCAATCGGTTCGAGGGTCGCCGGGGAGCTGTTTTTT

D: TRBD2
V: TRBV25-1
size: .
J: TRBJ2-7
CDR3: CASSDNILAGSYEQYF
DNA: TGTGCCAGCAGTGACAATATCCTAGCGGGGTCGTACGAGCAGTACTTC

D: .
V: TRBV29-1
size: .
J: TRBJ2-1
CDR3: CSVDPYRGPEAGNEQFF
DNA: TGCAGCGTTGATCCCTACCGGGGCCCCGAGGCGGGGAATGAGCAGTTCTTC

D: .
V: TRBV7-3
size: .
J: TRBJ2-3
CDR3: CASSPKGGTDTQYF
DNA: TGTGCCAGCAGCCCAAAGGGGGGGACAGATACGCAGTATTTT

D: TRBD2
V: TRBV14
size: .
J: TRBJ2-1
CDR3: CASSQDSVRAGHEQFF
DNA: TGTGCCAGCAGCCAAGATTCGGTTCGAGCGGGACATGAGCAGTTCTTC

D: .
V: TRBV15
size: .
J: TRBJ2-5
CDR3: CATSRDRAQETQYF
DNA: TGTGCCACCAGCAGAGACAGGGCCCAAGAGACCCAGTACTTC

D: TRBD1
V: TRBV25-1
size: .
J: TRBJ2-5
CDR3: CASSLDRGNTQYF
DNA: TGTGCCAGCAGTTTAGACAGGGGGAACACCCAGTACTTC

D: .
V: TRBV10-2
size: few
J: TRBJ1-2
CDR3: CASSEYRAYGYTF
DNA: TGCGCCAGCAGTGAGTACAGGGCCTATGGCTACACCTTC

D: .
V: TRBV18
size: .
J: TRBJ2-7
CDR3: CASSPGTVIYEQYF
DNA: TGTGCCAGCTCACCAGGGACTGTTATCTACGAGCAGTACTTC

D: TRBD2
V: TRBV5-1
size: .
J: TRBJ2-7
CDR3: CASSLDGTRIAYEQYF
DNA: TGCGCCAGCAGCTTAGATGGGACTAGAATAGCCTACGAGCAGTACTTC

D: .
V: TRBV28
size: .
J: TRBJ2-1
CDR3: CASNLQGYNEQFF
DNA: TGTGCCAGCAATTTACAGGGTTACAATGAGCAGTTCTTC

D: .
V: TRBV28
size: .
J: TRBJ2-5
CDR3: CASSWTGTSESQYF
DNA: TGTGCCAGCAGTTGGACGGGAACAAGTGAGAGCCAGTACTTC

D: .
V: TRBV27
size: .
J: TRBJ2-5
CDR3: CASSLSQGREETQYF
DNA: TGTGCCAGCAGTTTATCGCAGGGACGAGAGGAGACCCAGTACTTC

D: TRBD1
V: TRBV4-1
size: few
J: TRBJ1-6
CDR3: CASSQASLAGGSPLHF
DNA: TGCGCCAGCAGCCAAGCTAGCCTGGCAGGGGGTTCACCCCTCCACTTT

D: .
V: TRBV5-4
size: .
J: TRBJ2-7
CDR3: CASSSPNYEQYF
DNA: TGTGCCAGCAGCTCGCCCAACTACGAGCAGTACTTC

D: TRBD1
V: TRBV27
size: .
J: TRBJ1-4
CDR3: CASSFGQAVNEKLFF
DNA: TGTGCCAGCAGTTTTGGACAGGCCGTAAATGAAAAACTGTTTTTT